Shown below are 17 T cell receptor beta chains from a single sample sequenced in a study of CD4 and CD8 cells across lung adenocarcinoma regions. TCRdb itself ran the PCR reads through MiXCR, one entry per CDR3 protein. Among about 12,000 distinct CDR3 sequences listed, roughly 60% were seen once. Sample: CD8+ T cells from the margin of a lung tumor. The source is a female donor with lung adenocarcinoma. The CD4 and CD8 labels of this study may be unreliable.

This clonotype was seen a handful of times. The V gene is TRBV6-5, the J gene TRBJ1-6; 7 positions agree with TRBD1. This CDR3 spans 13 amino acids. V dropped 5 bases and J dropped 8; count of bases not matched to a gene: 3. CDR1 is MNHEY, CDR2 SVGAGI, per germline. CDR3 DNA: TGTGCCAGCAGTACCGACAGGGATTCACCCCTCCACTTT. Residues: CASSTDRDSPLHF.

This clonotype was found many times. The V and J genes are TRBV6-1 and TRBJ1-4; the D gene is possibly TRBD1 (6 bases). The CDR3 runs 13 residues. From germline, CDR1 is MNHNS and CDR2 SASEGT. The ends were cut back, 8 bases at V and 1 base at J, with 8 bases in the middle. The CDR3 loop reads CASEGGTNEKLFF. CDR3 DNA: TGTGCCAGCGAGGGGGGAACTAATGAAAAACTGTTTTTT.

About this clonotype: A read error may produce the germline difference seen at one junction end. V gene TRBV7-8 combines with J gene TRBJ2-2; D may match TRBD1 or TRBD2 (5 bases each). CDR1 and CDR2 from the germline V gene are SGHVS and FQNEAQ. The CDR3 is 17 amino acids. This CDR3 reads CASSLDIRTVSTGALFF. As DNA, the CDR3 is TGTGCCAGCAGCCTAGACATCCGGACTGTGAGCACCGGGGCGCTGTTTTTT.

The gene calls are TRBV6-5 and TRBJ2-1; D is undetermined. The closer fit of TRBJ2-5 to the DNA end suggests the J call may be wrong. This CDR3 is 14 amino acids long. Germline values: CDR1 MNHEY, CDR2 SVGAGI. The CDR3 DNA reads as TGTGCCAGCAGTTACTCCGGTGGCCAAGAGACCCAGTACTTC. It is translated as CASSYSGGQETQYF.

V is TRBV7-2 and J is TRBJ2-1; 7 bases are shared with TRBD1. V was pared by 3 bases and J by 9 bases, with 5 bases of the junction left unmatched. The CDR3 consists of 13 residues. In germline, CDR1 is SGHTA, CDR2 FQGNSA. CDR3 sequence: CASSFTGVPEQFF. CDR3 DNA: TGTGCCAGCAGCTTCACAGGGGTGCCTGAGCAGTTCTTC.

In regard to this clonotype: Germline and junction disagree at one end, which may indicate a read error. The rearrangement uses TRBV10-2 and TRBJ2-7; TRBD1 is a possible D gene (5 bases). Germline V gene sequence: CDR1 WSHSY, CDR2 SAAADI. The CDR3 has 14 amino acids. The CDR3 coding sequence is TGCGCCAGCAGACAGGCGTTGTGGGCCTACGACCAGTACTTC. Translated: CASRQALWAYDQYF.

The chain combines TRBV27 with TRBJ1-6, with D hard to call. V was clipped by 2 bases and J by 11 bases, with 13 bases between them. This CDR3 has 14 residues. CDR1 is MNHEY and CDR2 is SMNVEV in the germline V gene (reference sequence). In DNA form, the CDR3 reads TGTGCCAGCAGTTTAGTAGCGTCCGGGACACCCCTCCACTTT. Translated, it gives CASSLVASGTPLHF.

The chain links TRBV7-2 to TRBJ2-4, with a weak D call TRBD2 (6 bases). Trimming took off 1 base at V and 7 bases at J, with 11 bases between the two ends. Germline V gives CDR1 SGHTA, CDR2 FQGNSA. The CDR3 has 14 residues. DNA of the CDR3: TGTGCCAGCAGCTTAGGGGCGGGGAATAACATTCAGTACTTC. Its translation is CASSLGAGNNIQYF. Variable domain in full (rest from reference TRBV7-2 and TRBJ2-4): GAGVSQSPSNKVTEKGKDVELRCDPISGHTALYWYRQSLGQGLEFLIYFQGNSAPDKSGLPSDRFSAERTGGSVSTLTIQRTQQEDSAVYLCASSLGAGNNIQYFGAGTRLSVL.

The chain carries TRBV6-1 and TRBJ1-2, with 8 bases that match TRBD1. The germline gives CDR1 MNHNS, CDR2 SASEGT. This CDR3 is built from 14 residues. Losses at the gene ends were 6 bases for V and 4 bases for J; bases not matched to a gene: 7. CDR3 amino acids: CASRSLGTGYGYTF. In DNA, the CDR3 is TGTGCCAGCAGATCCCTCGGGACAGGCTATGGCTACACCTTC.

This chain connects TRBV7-8 to TRBJ2-1; 10 positions agree with TRBD2. CDR1 SGHVS and CDR2 FQNEAQ come from the germline V gene. V trimming: 5 bases; J trimming: 4 bases; junction bases outside the gene matches: 8. CDR3 length: 16 residues. Here the CDR3 reads CASSPWTSGTYNEQFF. The DNA of the CDR3 is TGTGCCAGCAGCCCGTGGACTAGCGGTACGTACAATGAGCAGTTCTTC.

Remarks on this clonotype: A junction boundary mismatches the germline segment, possibly from a read error. This chain joins TRBV7-2 and TRBJ2-5; the D gene is possibly TRBD2 (5 bases). The germline V gene has CDR1 SGHTA and CDR2 FQGNSA. The CDR3 covers 15 residues. CDR3 nucleotides: TGTGCCGGCGGCCTAGCAGGCCGCGACAAAGAGACCCAGTATTTC. It encodes CAGGLAGRDKETQYF.

The chain is built from TRBV27 and TRBJ2-3; D may be TRBD1 or TRBD2 (5 bases each). The CDR3 runs to 13 residues. The germline gives CDR1 MNHEY, CDR2 SMNVEV (reference sequence). In nucleotides, the CDR3 is TGTGTCACGGGGCTACGAGCCAAAGACATTCAGTATTTT. Translating it yields CVTGLRAKDIQYF.

In this sample, this clonotype turned up a few times. The chain joins TRBV11-3 to TRBJ2-3, with 7 bases lining up with TRBD1. The V and J ends lost 5 bases and 2 bases, in that order; junction bases with no gene match: 7. This CDR3 spans 15 amino acids. Looked up from germline, CDR1 is SGHNT and CDR2 is YENEEA. CDR3 sequence: CASSPGTVSTDTQYF. The CDR3 bases are TGTGCCAGCAGCCCGGGGACAGTATCCACAGATACGCAGTATTTT.

V and J are TRBV10-3 and TRBJ2-1; the match to TRBD2 covers 8 bases. Germline CDR1 and CDR2: ENHRY and SYGVKD. Losses at the gene ends were 6 bases for V and 5 bases for J; bases not matched to a gene: 6. This CDR3 is 14 amino acids long. In DNA, the CDR3 is TGTGCCATCAGAGAGACTAGCGAAAACAATGAGCAGTTCTTC. This codes for CAIRETSENNEQFF.

This clonotype appeared a few times. This chain uses TRBV3-1 with TRBJ1-4, with TRBD1 matching 7 bases. J gave up 6 bases and V 4 bases, and 5 bases lay outside the gene matches. CDR3 length equals 14 residues. Germline lookup yields CDR1 LGHDT and CDR2 YNNKEL (reference sequence). This CDR3 is CASSPGGADEKLFF. CDR3 nucleotide sequence: TGTGCCAGCAGCCCAGGGGGAGCGGATGAAAAACTGTTTTTT.

The chain has TRBV10-1 and TRBJ2-5; possible D gene TRBD2, 5 bases. The germline V and J ends were trimmed by 7 bases and 7 bases, with 19 bases remaining between them. Germline CDR1 WNHNN, CDR2 SYGVQD (reference sequence). The CDR3 contains 14 residues. The CDR3 is CASIEMRSGGTQYF. The CDR3 DNA sequence: TGCGCCAGCATCGAGATGCGGAGCGGAGGGACCCAGTACTTC.

This clonotype was counted at least ten times. The chain has TRBV6-4 and TRBJ1-1, with 7 bases aligning to TRBD1. V shed 7 bases and J 1 base; nucleotides not matched to a gene: 6. The CDR3 consists of 14 residues. Germline V gene data show CDR1 as MRHNA and CDR2 as SNTAGT. The CDR3 sequence: CASKPGQQNTEAFF. The CDR3 DNA is TGTGCCAGCAAACCGGGACAGCAGAACACTGAAGCTTTCTTT.